This T cell receptor beta chain was sequenced for a study of technical replicates of blood from a few donors. CDR3 length equals 12 residues. Germline loops: CDR1 MNHNS, CDR2 SASEGT. Between the trimmed V and J ends, which lost 8 bases and 5 bases, there was a span of 13 bases. Clones were sequenced by immunoSEQ multiplex PCR, and TCRdb holds only the in-frame ones, with some missing. The sample contains 85,000 to 100,000 clones, approximately 95% of which appear only once. The origin of this receptor is a human donor in good health. V gene TRBV6-1 combines with J gene TRBJ2-7; D may be TRBD1 (6 bases). The sequenced sample consisted of T cells isolated from PBMCs. As DNA, the CDR3 is TGTGCCAGCGGGCCCCCAGGGGACGAGCAGTACTTC. Protein sequence: CASGPPGDEQYF.